This TCR beta chain was sequenced during a study of Graves' ophthalmopathy and Graves' hyperthyroidism. This clonotype has at least ten counts. The CDR3 consists of 15 residues. The germline gives CDR1 SGHTA, CDR2 FQGTGA. Trimming at V came to 5 bases and at J to 3 bases, leaving 9 bases not matched to a gene. As the template, RNA transcripts were used to amplify TCR beta CDR3 regions. The authors performed first-round RT-PCR with HTBI primers and then a second-round multiplex PCR. MiXCR, run by TCRdb on the multiplex PCR reads, gives a single entry per CDR3 protein. The sample contains 740,000 or so distinct CDR3 sequences, 40% of which appear only once.

The sample was peripheral blood. The chain combines TRBV7-3 with TRBJ2-7, with 8 bases fitting TRBD2. This sequence originates from an adult man with Graves' ophthalmopathy. CDR3 in amino acids: CASSDSGTSHYEQYF. The CDR3 region has the DNA TGTGCCAGCAGCGACTCCGGGACTAGTCACTACGAGCAGTACTTC. Full variable domain (rest looked up from reference TRBV7-3 and TRBJ2-7): GAGVSQTPSNKVTEKGKYVELRCDPISGHTALYWYRQSLGQGPEFLIYFQGTGAADDSGLPNDRFFAVRPEGSVSTLKIQRTERGDSAVYLCASSDSGTSHYEQYFGPGTRLTVT.